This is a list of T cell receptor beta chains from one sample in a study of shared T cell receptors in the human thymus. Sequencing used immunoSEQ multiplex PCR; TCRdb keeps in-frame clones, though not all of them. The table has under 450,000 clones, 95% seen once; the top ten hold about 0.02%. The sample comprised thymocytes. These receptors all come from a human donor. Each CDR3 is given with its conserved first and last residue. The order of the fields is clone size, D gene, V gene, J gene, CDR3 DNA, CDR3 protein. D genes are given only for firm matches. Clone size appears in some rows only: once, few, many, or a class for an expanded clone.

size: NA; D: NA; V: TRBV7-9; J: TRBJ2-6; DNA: TGTGCCAGCACCTTTAACTCTGGGGCCAACGTCCTGACTTTC; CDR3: CASTFNSGANVLTF
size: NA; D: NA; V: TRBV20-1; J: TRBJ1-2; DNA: TGCAGTGCCGGACTCTCTGGCTACACCTTC; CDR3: CSAGLSGYTF
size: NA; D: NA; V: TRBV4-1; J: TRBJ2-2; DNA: TGCGCCAGCAGCCGCAAACGGGGGACCGGGGAGCTGTTTTTT; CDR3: CASSRKRGTGELFF
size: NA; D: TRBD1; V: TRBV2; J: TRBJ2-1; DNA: TGTGCCAGCGGTAGGGACAGGGTGCATGAGCAGTTCTTC; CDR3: CASGRDRVHEQFF
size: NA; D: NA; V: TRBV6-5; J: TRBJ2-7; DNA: TGTGCCAGCAGTTACTCTCGTCCGACCTACGAGCAGTACTTC; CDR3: CASSYSRPTYEQYF
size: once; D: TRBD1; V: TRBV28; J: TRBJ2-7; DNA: TGTGCCAGCAGTCCCCGACAGGGGAGGAATCTCTACGAGCAGTACTTC; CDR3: CASSPRQGRNLYEQYF
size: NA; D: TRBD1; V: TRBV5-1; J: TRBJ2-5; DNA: TGCGCCAGCAGCCCCCGGACAGGTCTGCGGTTGGGGGCAGTTGAAGAGACCCAGTACTTC; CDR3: CASSPRTGLRLGAVEETQYF
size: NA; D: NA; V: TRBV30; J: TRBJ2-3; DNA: TGTGCCTGGAGTGTTCGGGCGGGACGCTTCAAAGGCACAGATACGCAGTATTTT; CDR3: CAWSVRAGRFKGTDTQYF
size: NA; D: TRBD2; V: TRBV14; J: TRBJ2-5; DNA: TGTGCCAGCAGCCAAGGGGGAGCGGGAGGGCCCTCGAAGACCCAGTACTTC; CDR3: CASSQGGAGGPSKTQYF
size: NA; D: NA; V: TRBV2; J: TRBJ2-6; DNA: TGTGCCAGCAGTGAGGATGTTGACAGTGTGGTGGCCGGGGCCAACGTCCTGACTTTC; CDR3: CASSEDVDSVVAGANVLTF
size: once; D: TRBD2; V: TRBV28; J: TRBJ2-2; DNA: TGTGCCAGCAGTTTGGGCGGGAGTAGGAGGGAGCTGTTTTTT; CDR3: CASSLGGSRRELFF
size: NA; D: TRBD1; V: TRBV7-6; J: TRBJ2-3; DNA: TGTGCCAGCAGCTACAGGGGGGCAGATACGCAGTATTTT; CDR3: CASSYRGADTQYF
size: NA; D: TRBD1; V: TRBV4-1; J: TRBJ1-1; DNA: TGCGCCAGCAGCCAAGATCGGACAGGGAGAATCACTGAAGCTTTCTTT; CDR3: CASSQDRTGRITEAFF
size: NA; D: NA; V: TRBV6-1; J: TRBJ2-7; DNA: TGTGCCAGCAGCCGGGGACCCTCCTACGAGCAGTACTTC; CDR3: CASSRGPSYEQYF
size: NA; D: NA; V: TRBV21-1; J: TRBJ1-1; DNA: TGTGCCAGCAGGCCCCCCCCCAGGGGGGACACTGAAGCTTTCTTT; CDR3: CASRPPPRGDTEAFF
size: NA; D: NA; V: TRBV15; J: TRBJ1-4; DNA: TGTGCCACCAGCCAAAACGGACAGGAAAAACTGTTTTTT; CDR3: CATSQNGQEKLFF
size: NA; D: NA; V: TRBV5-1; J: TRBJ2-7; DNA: TGCGCCAGCAGCTTGGCCGGGGATTGGAACTACGAGCAGTACTTC; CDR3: CASSLAGDWNYEQYF
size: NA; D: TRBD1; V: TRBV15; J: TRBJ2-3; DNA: TGTGCCACCAGCAGTAGGGACAGCGACACAGATACGCAGTATTTT; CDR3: CATSSRDSDTDTQYF
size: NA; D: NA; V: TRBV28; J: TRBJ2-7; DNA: TGTGCCAGCAGTATCCTTGGGACTGTTCCCTACGAGCAGTACTTC; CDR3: CASSILGTVPYEQYF
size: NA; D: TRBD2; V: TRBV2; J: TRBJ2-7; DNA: TGTGCCAGCAGTGAAGCGCTTCAGGGGCGGCTAGCGGGAGTTGAGCAGTACTTC; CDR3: CASSEALQGRLAGVEQYF
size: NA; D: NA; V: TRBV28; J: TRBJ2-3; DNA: TGTGCCAGCAGTTTAGGGGCGGTAGAAACAGATACGCAGTATTTT; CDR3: CASSLGAVETDTQYF
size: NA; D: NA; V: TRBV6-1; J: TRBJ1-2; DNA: TGTGCCAGCAGTGAAGGACTAAGAACGCTCCGGGACGGCGACTATGGCTACACCTTC; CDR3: CASSEGLRTLRDGDYGYTF
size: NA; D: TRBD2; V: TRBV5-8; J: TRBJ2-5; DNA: TGTGCCAGCAGCTCCCCATCGACTAGCGGGAGGGCCGGTGCAAACTTC; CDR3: CASSSPSTSGRAGANF
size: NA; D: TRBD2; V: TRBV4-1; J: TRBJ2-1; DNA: TGCGCCAGCAGCCAGAGGACTAGCGGGAGGATCTATGAGCAGTTCTTC; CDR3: CASSQRTSGRIYEQFF
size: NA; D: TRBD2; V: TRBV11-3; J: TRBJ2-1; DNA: TGTGCCAGCAGCTTAGATCGTGGCGGGAGCTCCTACAATGAGCAGTTCTTC; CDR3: CASSLDRGGSSYNEQFF
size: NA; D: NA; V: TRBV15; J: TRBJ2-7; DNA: TGTGCTACCAGCAGAGAAAGGGACCGGAGGTACGAGCAGTACTTC; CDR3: CATSRERDRRYEQYF
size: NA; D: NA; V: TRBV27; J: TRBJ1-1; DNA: TGTGCCAGCAGTTTATCTTGGCAGTTACATGAAGCTTTCTTT; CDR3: CASSLSWQLHEAFF